The entry below describes one T cell receptor beta chain. Its antigen is as yet unknown. The CDR3 extends over 12 amino acids. Looked up from germline, CDR1 is SEHNR and CDR2 is FQNEAQ (reference sequence). Trimming removed 5 bases at V and 4 bases at J, with 8 bases between. Treatment in this sample: oral pan-JAK inhibitor, 5-10 mg twice daily. As the sequencing template, cDNA was produced by extracting RNA and reverse transcribing it. Libraries were prepared by immunoSEQ multiplex PCR; TCRdb keeps only in-frame clonotypes and omits some of them. Of a few hundred thousand clones detected, 45% to 70% appear once; the ten largest clones hold 0.8% to 1%. The sample comes from a study of CD8+ T cells in alopecia areata. Looking at the study overall: Oral tofacitinib (5 to 10 mg twice daily) was administered to treated patients. Study findings and constraints: In scalp and blood during tofacitinib, many expanded lesional clones persisted. Lesional scalp, especially alopecia totalis/universalis, showed higher clonality than normal scalp. The study found TCR sharing across patients less clear than in mice, possibly for HLA reasons.

The specimen was CD4+ T cells sorted from blood, collected around week 54, from a patient treated with tofacitinib. This sequence joins TRBV7-9 and TRBJ2-5; perhaps TRBD2 as D (5 bases). The origin of this receptor is a human donor with alopecia areata. CDR3 DNA sequence: TGTGCCAGCAGCCGGGAAGGAGAGACCCAGTACTTC. This gives the protein CASSREGETQYF.